Given below is one T cell receptor (beta chain) in context. The method was immunoSEQ multiplex PCR; TCRdb's version includes in-frame clones alone and lacks a portion of them. The table includes 80,000 to 100,000 clones, roughly 94% detected once. CDR3 length: 16 residues. CDR1 KGHSH and CDR2 LQKENI come from the germline V gene. The junction had 16 bases not matched to a gene; V was cut back by 6 bases and J by 9 bases. The sample belongs to a study of OX40 agonist ivuxolimab in advanced cancers. The sequenced sample was CD4+ or CD8+ T cells sorted from blood, obtained in a trial of the OX40 agonist ivuxolimab. This receptor was identified in an adult with an advanced solid tumor such as melanoma, head and neck, liver or kidney cancer. V usage is TRBV18 and J usage is TRBJ1-5; 8 bases fit TRBD1. CDR3 bases: TGTGCCAGCTCGCAGGACAGGGCAAATGGAAACGTGCCCCAGCATTTT. It codes for CASSQDRANGNVPQHF. Together with reference TRBV18 and TRBJ1-5, the CDR3 gives the full variable domain: NAGVMQNPRHLVRRRGQEARLRCSPMKGHSHVYWYRQLPEEGLKFMVYLQKENIIDESGMPKERFSAEFPKEGPSILRIQQVVRGDSAAYFCASSQDRANGNVPQHFGDGTRLSIL.